This is a list of T cell receptor beta chains from one sample in a study of CD8+ T cells in alopecia areata. Libraries were prepared by immunoSEQ multiplex PCR; TCRdb keeps only in-frame clonotypes and omits some of them. The table lists about 120,000 clones, 50% to 55% of them singletons. The material was CD4+ T cells sorted from blood, obtained at week 4, from a patient treated with tofacitinib. The receptors originated from a human donor with alopecia areata. Each CDR3 is given with its conserved first and last residue. The D gene is left open where the match is weak. The size entry is marked missing in some rows and otherwise reads once, few, many or a size class.

TRBD1	-	TRBV7-9	TRBJ2-6	TGTGCCAGCAGCCCGGGACAGCCAAGGGGGGCCAACGTCCTGACTTTC	CASSPGQPRGANVLTF
-	-	TRBV9	TRBJ1-5	TGTGCCAGCAGCGCCGCGGAAAATCAGCCCCAGCATTTT	CASSAAENQPQHF
-	few	TRBV5-5	TRBJ2-3	TGTGCCAGCAGCAAACAGGTGGGGGATACGCAGTATTTT	CASSKQVGDTQYF
-	-	TRBV7-9	TRBJ1-5	TGTGCCAGCAGCTCGGTCAATCAGCCCCAGCATTTT	CASSSVNQPQHF
TRBD1	few	TRBV9	TRBJ1-2	TGTGCCAGCAGCCCCAGAGGGACAGACGAATATGGCTACACCTTC	CASSPRGTDEYGYTF
-	-	TRBV7-8	TRBJ1-2	TGTGCCAGCAGCTTAGCGGCGGGGGCTGGCTATGGCTACACCTTC	CASSLAAGAGYGYTF
-	-	TRBV30	TRBJ1-3	TGTGCCTGGAGTGTATGGCGGGCCCGCTCTGGAAACACCATATATTTT	CAWSVWRARSGNTIYF
-	-	TRBV7-9	TRBJ1-1	TGTGCCAGCAGGCCCGATGGGGGCCGATTGAACACTGAAGCTTTCTTT	CASRPDGGRLNTEAFF
-	-	TRBV27	TRBJ1-2	TGTGCCAGCAGCCCCCTGGAGGGGCGCTATGGCTACACCTTC	CASSPLEGRYGYTF
TRBD1	-	TRBV29-1	TRBJ2-4	TGCAGCGCTGCGACAGGGGCAAACATTCAGTACTTC	CSAATGANIQYF
-	few	TRBV30	TRBJ2-2	TGTGCCTGGAACAGGGCCGGGGAGCTGTTTTTT	CAWNRAGELFF
-	-	TRBV30	TRBJ1-2	TGTGCCTGGAGTGTACAGTCTAACTATGGCTACACCTTC	CAWSVQSNYGYTF
-	-	TRBV19	TRBJ1-5	TGTGCCAGCGGATCCGGTGGGAATCAGCCCCAGCATTTT	CASGSGGNQPQHF